The 13 T cell receptor beta chains below were found in one sample sequenced in a study of T-cell reconstitution after alpha-beta-depleted transplantation in children. Preparation of the TCRbeta library used unique molecular identifiers. TCRdb fed the PCR reads into MiXCR, producing one record per CDR3 protein. The repertoire holds 550,000 to 800,000 distinct CDR3 sequences, with roughly 14% as singletons. Sample: PBMCs, taken before TCRalphabeta/CD19-depleted stem cell transplant. These receptors all come from a girl aged 2-10 years with congenital amegakaryocytic thrombocytopenia, due to receive a stem cell transplant.

The chain links TRBV14 to TRBJ2-7; TRBD2 agrees at 7 bases. The V gene end was trimmed by 3 bases and the J gene end by 2 bases; junction bases not matched to a gene: 7. The CDR3 contains 15 residues. Germline values: CDR1 SGHDN, CDR2 FVKESK. This CDR3 reads CASSHSLADTYEQYF. CDR3 coding DNA: TGTGCCAGCAGCCACTCGCTAGCGGACACCTACGAGCAGTACTTC.

This clonotype was detected many times. In nucleotides, the CDR3 is TGCAGTGCTTGCCAGACGCGGGCCCACAATGAGCAGTTCTTC. It codes for CSACQTRAHNEQFF. The gene calls are TRBV20-1 and TRBJ2-1, with D possibly being TRBD2 (5 bases). Per germline, CDR1 DFQATT and CDR2 SNEGSKA (reference sequence). V was pared by 5 bases and J by 5 bases, with 16 bases between. This CDR3 has 14 amino acids.

This clonotype was seen a few times. This sequence joins TRBV7-6 and TRBJ2-3; TRBD2 matches at 7 bases. Trimming cost V 5 bases and J 0 bases; bases outside gene matches: 11. The CDR3 loop spans 17 amino acids. Germline V CDR1 and CDR2: SGHVS, FNYEAQ. CDR3 loop: CASSRTPGGGSTDTQYF. The DNA for the CDR3 is TGTGCCAGCAGCCGAACCCCCGGCGGGGGTAGCACAGATACGCAGTATTTT.

The rearrangement links TRBV7-8 to TRBJ2-7; D is possibly TRBD1 (5 bases). The CDR3 totals 14 residues. The ends were cut back, 5 bases at V and 2 bases at J, with 13 bases in the middle. Germline V gives CDR1 SGHVS, CDR2 FQNEAQ. CDR3 bases: TGTGCCAGCAGCCTGACCGAGACAGCCTACGAGCAGTACTTC. This sequence encodes CASSLTETAYEQYF.

In its sample, this clonotype was seen many times. The V and J genes are TRBV10-3 and TRBJ1-4; D is undetermined. Germline CDR1 is ENHRY and CDR2 is SYGVKD. The CDR3 totals 13 residues. Deletions cut 8 bases from V and 7 bases from J, with 14 bases between. The chain's CDR3 is CAISGDGREKLFF. The CDR3 DNA follows: TGTGCCATCTCTGGCGATGGACGTGAAAAACTGTTTTTT.

The chain couples TRBV12-3 or TRBV12-4 to TRBJ2-3, with 12 bases matching TRBD2. This CDR3 is built from 18 residues. V shed 3 bases, J shed 2 bases, and the junction held 9 bases outside the gene matches. In DNA, the CDR3 is TGTGCCAGCAGTTTTGGCACTAGCGGGAGGCCACTCACAGATACGCAGTATTTT. This translates into CASSFGTSGRPLTDTQYF.

The CDR3 is CSVEASSYEQYF. The CDR3 coding sequence is TGCAGCGTTGAAGCCAGTTCCTACGAGCAGTACTTC. V gene TRBV29-1 combines with J gene TRBJ2-7; D gene ambiguous. Germline V CDR1 and CDR2: SQVTM, ANQGSEA. The CDR3 runs to 12 residues. Deletions cut 1 base from V and 1 base from J, with 5 bases between.

At least ten counts were recorded for this clonotype. The CDR3 nucleotides are TGTGCCAGCAGCGTAGGAGCGGGAGGCTACGAGCAGTACTTC. Translation: CASSVGAGGYEQYF. The chain employs TRBV9 and TRBJ2-7; TRBD2 aligns across 9 bases. Looked up from germline, CDR1 is SGDLS and CDR2 is YYNGEE. The CDR3 runs to 14 residues. The trim removed 0 bases at V and 3 bases at J, leaving 1 base unmatched.

This clonotype was found many times. The rearrangement joins TRBV12-3 or TRBV12-4 to TRBJ2-2, with unresolved D. V gave up 5 bases and J gave up 5 bases, with 9 bases separating them. The CDR3 spans 13 residues. The DNA for the CDR3 is TGTGCCAGCAGTAATAGACGAACCGGGGAGCTGTTTTTT. Translated, it gives CASSNRRTGELFF.

The sample holds many counts of this clonotype. The chain couples TRBV20-1 to TRBJ2-3; the match to TRBD2 covers 10 bases. V was clipped by 5 bases and J by 4 bases; unmatched bases: 3. The CDR3 is made up of 13 amino acids. Germline V gene sequence: CDR1 DFQATT, CDR2 SNEGSKA (reference sequence). The DNA for the CDR3 is TGCAGTGCTGCCCTAGCGGGAGCAGATACGCAGTATTTT. This codes for CSAALAGADTQYF.

In its sample, this clonotype was seen many times. The rearrangement uses TRBV10-3 and TRBJ2-5; 7 bases align to TRBD2. CDR3 length: 13 amino acids. Germline V gene sequence: CDR1 ENHRY, CDR2 SYGVKD. With V trimmed by 4 bases and J by 3 bases, 2 bases remained unmatched. The CDR3 is CAISAAGEETQYF. Here the CDR3 DNA reads TGTGCCATCAGTGCGGCGGGGGAAGAGACCCAGTACTTC.

In this sample, this clonotype turned up many times. The chain uses TRBV5-1 and TRBJ2-3; the D gene is possibly TRBD2 (6 bases). Looked up from germline, CDR1 is SGHRS and CDR2 is YFSETQ. The CDR3 is made up of 14 amino acids. The V and J ends lost 4 bases and 2 bases respectively, with 11 bases between them. The CDR3, as DNA: TGCGCCAGCAGCCCACTAGCCTTCACAGATACGCAGTATTTT. It translates to CASSPLAFTDTQYF. Looking up the rest from reference TRBV5-1 and TRBJ2-3 gives the full variable domain: KAGVTQTPRYLIKTRGQQVTLSCSPISGHRSVSWYQQTPGQGLQFLFEYFSETQRNKGNFPGRFSGRQFSNSRSEMNVSTLELGDSALYLCASSPLAFTDTQYFGPGTRLTVL.

This clonotype occurred many times. The rearrangement joins TRBV5-1 to TRBJ2-1; unclear D gene. Deletions cut 1 base from V and 8 bases from J, with 7 bases between. This CDR3 spans 12 amino acids. Looked up from germline, CDR1 is SGHRS and CDR2 is YFSETQ. This CDR3 is CASSLYGDEQFF. As DNA, the CDR3 is TGCGCCAGCAGCTTGTATGGCGATGAGCAGTTCTTC.